This T cell receptor beta chain is from a study of shared clonotypes between healthy human individuals. Germline lookup yields CDR1 SGHRS and CDR2 YFSETQ. The CDR3 spans 15 residues. V was shortened by 4 bases and J by 4 bases, with 17 bases between the two germline ends. The method was immunoSEQ multiplex PCR; TCRdb's version includes in-frame clones alone and lacks a portion of them. This table has roughly 770,000 clones, 90% to 98% appearing once. It was CD45RO-negative cells, positively selected for CCR7, that made up naive CD8 cells, with terminally differentiated effector memory CD45RA+ cells excluded.

The V gene is TRBV5-1, the J gene TRBJ1-1, with D possibly TRBD1 on 5 matching bases. The sample comprised naive CD8+ T cells sorted from blood. The sequence came from a young man in good health. The CDR3 region has the DNA TGCGCCAGCAGCCCACTTGGCGTTGGGGGCACTGAAGCTTTCTTT. Amino acids: CASSPLGVGGTEAFF.